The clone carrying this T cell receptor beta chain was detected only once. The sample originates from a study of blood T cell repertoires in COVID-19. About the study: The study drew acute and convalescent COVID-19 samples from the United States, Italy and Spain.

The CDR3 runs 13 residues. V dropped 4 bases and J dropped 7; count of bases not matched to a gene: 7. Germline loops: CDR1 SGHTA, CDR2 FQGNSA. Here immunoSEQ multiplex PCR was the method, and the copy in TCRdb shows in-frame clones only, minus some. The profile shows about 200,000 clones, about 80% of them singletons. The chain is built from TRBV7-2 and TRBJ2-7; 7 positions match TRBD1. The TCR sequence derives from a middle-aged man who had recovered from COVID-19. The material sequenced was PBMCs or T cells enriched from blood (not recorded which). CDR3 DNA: TGTGCCAGCAGCTCCGGACAGGTAGGGGAGCAGTACTTC. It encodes CASSSGQVGEQYF.